This paragraph covers one T cell receptor beta chain sequence. The entry originates in a study of blood T cell repertoires in COVID-19. Study in general: Specimens from acute and convalescent COVID-19 originated in the United States, Italy and Spain. Sources were T cells, B-cell-depleted T cells, or PBMCs; the material itself was cDNA or gDNA.

CDR1 and CDR2 (germline): SEHNR, FQNEAQ (reference sequence). The CDR3 consists of 15 residues. Trimming left V 4 bases short and J 3 bases short, with 13 bases between. Original handling: Cell counts per sample came from amplifying reference gene primers. Clones were read by immunoSEQ multiplex PCR, and TCRdb kept only the in-frame ones, dropping some. V and J calls and clone size follow that table, whereas D and trimming were derived from the DNA. Of about 260,000 clones in the sample, about 85% were seen once. This clonotype was sampled from a human donor in a cohort sampled during active COVID-19. The J gene is TRBJ1-3, the V gene TRBV7-9; TRBD1 might be the D (5 bases). Sequencing was carried out using peripheral blood. The CDR3 protein is CASSSGHEIGNTIYF. In nucleotides, the CDR3 is TGTGCCAGCAGCTCTGGACACGAAATTGGAAACACCATATATTTT.